The 10 T cell receptor beta chains below come from one sample, sequenced in a study of blood T cell repertoires in COVID-19. Method: immunoSEQ multiplex PCR; TCRdb's copy keeps in-frame clones and lacks some. The table lists around 250,000 clones, about 89% of them singletons. The sequenced material came from PBMCs or T cells enriched from blood (not recorded which). These TCRs come from a woman in her twenties or thirties who had recovered from COVID-19.

This sequence joins TRBV20-1 and TRBJ1-2; D remains ambiguous. CDR3 size: 14 residues. Trimming took off 3 bases at V and 4 bases at J, with 15 bases between the two ends. The germline V gene has CDR1 DFQATT and CDR2 SNEGSKA (reference sequence). The CDR3 here is CSASSGLNLYGYTF. CDR3 sequence (DNA): TGCAGTGCTAGTTCGGGTCTCAACCTCTATGGCTACACCTTC.

The J gene is TRBJ1-1, the V gene TRBV7-2, with 8 bases aligning to TRBD1. This CDR3 region has 13 residues. With 6 bases clipped from V and 8 bases from J, the junction kept 8 bases outside the gene matches. CDR1 and CDR2 (germline): SGHTA, FQGNSA. In DNA, the CDR3 is TGTGCCAGCAGTTCCCGGACAGGGTGGGAAGCTTTCTTT. Its protein product is CASSSRTGWEAFF. Full variable domain (outside the CDR3, taken from reference TRBV7-2 and TRBJ1-1): GAGVSQSPSNKVTEKGKDVELRCDPISGHTALYWYRQSLGQGLEFLIYFQGNSAPDKSGLPSDRFSAERTGGSVSTLTIQRTQQEDSAVYLCASSSRTGWEAFFGQGTRLTVV.

This chain links TRBV4-2 with TRBJ1-5; 7 bases agree with TRBD1. CDR1 and CDR2 (germline): LGHNA, YNFKEQ. The CDR3 has 19 amino acids. The junction had 11 bases not matched to a gene; V was cut back by 0 bases and J by 0 bases. The CDR3 reads CASSQEAAGGRYSNQPQHF. CDR3 nucleotide sequence: TGTGCCAGCAGCCAAGAGGCTGCAGGGGGGCGGTATAGCAATCAGCCCCAGCATTTT.

This rearrangement joins TRBV12-3 or TRBV12-4 to TRBJ1-3; no clear D gene. There are 13 residues in the CDR3. V was cut by 6 bases and J by 4 bases, with 10 bases left in between. Here the CDR3 DNA reads TGTGCCAGCAGCCCCAGCAGGGGAAACACCATATATTTT. It yields the protein CASSPSRGNTIYF.

V is TRBV6-5 and J is TRBJ2-7, with TRBD1 matching over 7 bases. CDR3 length equals 13 residues. The V segment lost 6 bases and the J segment 2 bases; nucleotides outside the gene matches: 4. Germline V gene lookup returns CDR1 MNHEY and CDR2 SVGAGI. CDR3 residues: CASRQTGPYEQYF. The CDR3 DNA sequence: TGTGCCAGCAGACAGACAGGGCCCTACGAGCAGTACTTC.

V is TRBV5-1 and J is TRBJ2-7; tentative D call: TRBD1 (5 bases). CDR3 length: 13 amino acids. CDR1 SGHRS and CDR2 YFSETQ come from the germline V gene. Trimming took off 3 bases at V and 4 bases at J, with 11 bases between the two ends. CDR3 sequence reads: CASSSQQEYEQYF. The CDR3 DNA reads TGCGCCAGCAGCTCGCAACAGGAATACGAGCAGTACTTC.

This chain uses TRBV11-2 with TRBJ2-1, with 10 bases matching TRBD2. Trimming took 8 bases from V and 9 from J; bases not matched to a gene: 13. The CDR3 extends over 15 amino acids. The germline V gene encodes CDR1 SGHAT and CDR2 FQNNGV. In nucleotides, the CDR3 is TGTGCCAGCTCTCTACTAGCGGGACCTCTTGGTGAGCAGTTCTTC. Translating gives CASSLLAGPLGEQFF.

The gene calls are TRBV6-5 and TRBJ2-6; D not certain. V lost 4 bases, J lost 0 bases, and 10 bases lay in between. Germline V CDR1 and CDR2: MNHEY, SVGAGI. The CDR3 is 16 amino acids. In DNA form, the CDR3 reads TGTGCCAGCAGTTTAACAGTGGGCTCTGGGGCCAACGTCCTGACTTTC. Protein product: CASSLTVGSGANVLTF.

CDR3 sequence (DNA): TGTGCCAGCAGTGCGGGACTCCCAGTTAAGGGCCTCTCCTACAATGAGCAGTTCTTC. Translated, it gives CASSAGLPVKGLSYNEQFF. The chain carries TRBV27 and TRBJ2-1, with TRBD2 as a possible D gene (6 bases). Per germline, CDR1 MNHEY and CDR2 SMNVEV (reference sequence). The CDR3 extends over 19 amino acids. Trimming cost V 5 bases and J 0 bases, with 23 bases left between them.

The chain combines TRBV7-2 with TRBJ2-2, with 7 bases fitting TRBD1. V shed 5 bases and J 4 bases; nucleotides not matched to a gene: 4. This CDR3 region has 14 residues. CDR1 is SGHTA, CDR2 FQGNSA, per germline. The CDR3 region is CASSRGRSTGELFF. In DNA form, the CDR3 reads TGTGCCAGCAGCAGGGGGCGTAGCACCGGGGAGCTGTTTTTT.